The 7 T cell receptor beta chains in this list originate from one sample, sequenced in a study of blood T cell repertoires in COVID-19. TCRdb's table, derived via immunoSEQ multiplex PCR, lists solely in-frame clones and lacks some. The data show about 140,000 clones, with about 80% seen just once and approximately 3.9% held by the top ten. Material for sequencing was peripheral blood. These receptors were obtained from an older woman with acute or convalescent COVID-19.

The chain couples TRBV24-1 to TRBJ1-5; 9 bases are a match to TRBD1. This CDR3 is 15 amino acids long. V lost 9 bases, J lost 5 bases, and 10 bases stayed unmatched. Germline-derived CDR1 and CDR2 are KGHDR and SFDVKD. The CDR3, as DNA: TGTGCCACCGGGACAGGGAGCGGGATGGATCAGCCCCAGCATTTT. Protein sequence: CATGTGSGMDQPQHF.

The chain uses TRBV19 and TRBJ2-5; weak D call: TRBD2 (6 bases). V was pared by 6 bases and J by 5 bases, with 19 bases between. The CDR3 loop spans 15 amino acids. Germline CDR1 and CDR2: LNHDA and SQIVND (reference sequence). The CDR3 sequence is CASSPRDSFGETQYF. CDR3 DNA: TGTGCCAGTAGCCCCCGGGACTCATTTGGTGAGACCCAGTACTTC.

CDR3 sequence reads: CASSLEHSTDTQYF. In DNA form, the CDR3 reads TGCGCCAGCAGCTTGGAACACAGTACAGATACGCAGTATTTT. This chain uses TRBV5-1 with TRBJ2-3, with unresolved D. Germline-derived CDR1 and CDR2 are SGHRS and YFSETQ. The CDR3 is 14 amino acids. V dropped 0 bases and J dropped 3 bases, with 8 bases sitting between them.

This clone was recorded a few times. One end of the junction is discordant with germline, which a read error may explain. The V call is TRBV12-3 or TRBV12-4, the J call TRBJ1-2, with D tentatively TRBD1 (5 bases). The CDR3 consists of 12 residues. The CDR3 sequence: CASSFYGGRASF. The CDR3 nucleotides are TGTGCCAGCAGTTTCTATGGGGGGAGGGCCTCCTTC.

This rearrangement joins TRBV12-3 or TRBV12-4 to TRBJ2-1; 7 nucleotides align to TRBD2. The CDR3 has 13 residues. Germline trimming cut 11 bases from V and 10 bases from J; bases unmatched to any gene: 14. This chain's CDR3 is CAATPRAGNEQFF. The CDR3 bases are TGTGCCGCCACCCCAAGAGCGGGAAACGAGCAGTTCTTC.

This clone was seen just once. The DNA for the CDR3 is TGTGCCATCAGTGAGTTAGCGGGAGAAGTCACCGGGGAGCTGTTTTTT. Encoded protein: CAISELAGEVTGELFF. J is TRBJ2-2 and V is TRBV10-3; 9 nucleotides agree with TRBD2. The junction had 4 bases not matched to a gene; V was cut back by 1 base and J by 4 bases. CDR1 and CDR2 from the germline V gene are ENHRY and SYGVKD. The CDR3 covers 16 residues.

This chain links TRBV5-1 with TRBJ2-1, with 11 nucleotides matching TRBD1. This CDR3 has 13 amino acids. Germline V gives CDR1 SGHRS, CDR2 YFSETQ. The J segment lost 6 bases and the V segment lost 6 bases, leaving 2 bases of the junction unmatched. CDR3 sequence reads: CASKGQGGNEQFF. The CDR3 coding sequence is TGCGCCAGCAAGGGACAGGGGGGCAATGAGCAGTTCTTC.